This T cell receptor beta chain came from a study of PD-1 blockade in classical Hodgkin lymphoma. Overall study context: Patients got intravenous nivolumab 3 mg/kg every 2 weeks.

All trial patients relapsed after autologous stem cell transplantation. Measured with immunoSEQ multiplex PCR; TCRdb has only the in-frame clones, and not every one. The table has about 7,400 clones, roughly four fifths seen once. This clone was seen a handful of times. CDR3 length: 13 residues. Germline V gene sequence: CDR1 SGHNT, CDR2 YENEEA. Trimming stripped 4 bases from V and 6 bases from J, with 13 bases between. The TCR was taken from a human donor with classical Hodgkin lymphoma. Sequences were derived from peripheral blood mononuclear cells (PBMCs), sampled before the second cycle of nivolumab. The rearrangement joins TRBV11-3 to TRBJ2-7; D may be TRBD1 or TRBD2 (5 bases each). The CDR3 nucleotides read TGTGCCAGCAGCTCCAATCATGGGGGCGAGCAGTACTTC. It yields the protein CASSSNHGGEQYF. Drawing the rest from reference TRBV11-3 and TRBJ2-7, the complete variable domain is EAGVVQSPRYKIIEKKQPVAFWCNPISGHNTLYWYLQNLGQGPELLIRYENEEAVDDSQLPKDRFSAERLKGVDSTLKIQPAELGDSAVYLCASSSNHGGEQYFGPGTRLTVT.